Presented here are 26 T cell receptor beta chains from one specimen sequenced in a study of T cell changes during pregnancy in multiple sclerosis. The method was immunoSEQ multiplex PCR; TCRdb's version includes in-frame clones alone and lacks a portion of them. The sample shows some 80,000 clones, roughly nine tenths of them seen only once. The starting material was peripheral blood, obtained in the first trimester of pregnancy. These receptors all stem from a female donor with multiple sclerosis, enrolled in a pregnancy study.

In DNA form, the CDR3 reads TGTGCCAGCAGTTTCTATCAGGGGTATGGAAACATTCAGTACTTC. Translating it yields CASSFYQGYGNIQYF. The chain recombines TRBV28 with TRBJ2-4; a weak D match, TRBD1 (6 bases). The V and J ends lost 3 bases and 6 bases respectively, with 15 bases between them. Germline loops: CDR1 MDHEN, CDR2 SYDVKM. The CDR3 contains 15 residues.

DNA for the CDR3: TGTGCCAGCAGCTTGTACGGCGGGTCCTACGAGCAGTACTTC. This sequence encodes CASSLYGGSYEQYF. The chain employs TRBV5-4 and TRBJ2-7, with a possible D match to TRBD2 (5 bases). CDR1 SGHNT and CDR2 YYREEE come from the germline V gene (reference sequence). Trimming removed 1 base from V and 1 base from J, with 9 bases in between. CDR3 length: 14 residues.

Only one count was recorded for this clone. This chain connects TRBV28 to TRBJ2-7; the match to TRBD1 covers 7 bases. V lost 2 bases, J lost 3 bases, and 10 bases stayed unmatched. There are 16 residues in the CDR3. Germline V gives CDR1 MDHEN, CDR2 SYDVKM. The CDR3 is CASSLPPGQLHYEQYF. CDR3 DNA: TGTGCCAGCAGTTTACCTCCGGGACAGCTACACTACGAGCAGTACTTC.

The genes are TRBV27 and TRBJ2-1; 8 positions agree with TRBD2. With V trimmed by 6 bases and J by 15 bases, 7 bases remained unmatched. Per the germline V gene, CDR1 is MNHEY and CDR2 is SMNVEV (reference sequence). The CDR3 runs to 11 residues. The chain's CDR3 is CASRAKRESFF. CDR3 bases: TGTGCCAGCAGAGCTAAGCGGGAGTCGTTCTTC.

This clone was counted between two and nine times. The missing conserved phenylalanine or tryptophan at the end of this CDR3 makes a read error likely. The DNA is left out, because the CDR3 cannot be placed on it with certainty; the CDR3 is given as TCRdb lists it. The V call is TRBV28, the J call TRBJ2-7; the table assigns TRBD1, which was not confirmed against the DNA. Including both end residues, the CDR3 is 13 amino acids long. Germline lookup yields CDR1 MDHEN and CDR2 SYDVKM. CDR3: CASSLSPDRFRFG.

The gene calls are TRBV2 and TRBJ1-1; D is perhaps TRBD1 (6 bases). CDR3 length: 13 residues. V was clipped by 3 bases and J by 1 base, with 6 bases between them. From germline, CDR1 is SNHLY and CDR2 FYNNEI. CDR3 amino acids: CASSDRGNTEAFF. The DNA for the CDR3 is TGTGCCAGCAGTGACAGGGGGAACACTGAAGCTTTCTTT.

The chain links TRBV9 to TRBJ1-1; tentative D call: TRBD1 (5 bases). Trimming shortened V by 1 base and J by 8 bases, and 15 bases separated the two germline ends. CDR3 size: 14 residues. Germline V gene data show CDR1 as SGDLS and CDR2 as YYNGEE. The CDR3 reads CASSVTRTPTEAFF. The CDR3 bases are TGTGCCAGCAGCGTAACGAGGACACCCACCGAAGCTTTCTTT.

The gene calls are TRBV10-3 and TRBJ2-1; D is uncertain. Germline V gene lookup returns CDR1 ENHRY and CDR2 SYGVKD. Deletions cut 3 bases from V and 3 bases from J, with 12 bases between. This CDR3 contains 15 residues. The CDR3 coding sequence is TGTGCCATCAGTGAAGTCCCAGACAACTACAATGAGCAGTTCTTC. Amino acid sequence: CAISEVPDNYNEQFF.

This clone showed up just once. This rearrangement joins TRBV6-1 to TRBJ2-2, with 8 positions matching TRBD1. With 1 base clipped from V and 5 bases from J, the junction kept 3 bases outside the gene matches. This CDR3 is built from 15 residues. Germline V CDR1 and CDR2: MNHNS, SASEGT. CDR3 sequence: CASSEGQGRTGELFF. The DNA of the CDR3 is TGTGCCAGCAGTGAAGGACAGGGGCGGACCGGGGAGCTGTTTTTT.

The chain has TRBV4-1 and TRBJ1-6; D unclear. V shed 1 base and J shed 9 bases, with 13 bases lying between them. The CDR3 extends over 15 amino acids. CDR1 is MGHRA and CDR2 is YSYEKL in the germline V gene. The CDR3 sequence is CASSQVFEPGSPLHF. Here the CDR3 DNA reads TGCGCCAGCAGCCAAGTTTTTGAGCCAGGTTCACCCCTCCACTTT.

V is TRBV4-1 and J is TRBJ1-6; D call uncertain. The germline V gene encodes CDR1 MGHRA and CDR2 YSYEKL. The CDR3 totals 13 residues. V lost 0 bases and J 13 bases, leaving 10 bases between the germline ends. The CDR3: CASSQDRGSPLHF. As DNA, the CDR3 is TGCGCCAGCAGCCAAGATCGGGGATCCCCCCTCCACTTT.

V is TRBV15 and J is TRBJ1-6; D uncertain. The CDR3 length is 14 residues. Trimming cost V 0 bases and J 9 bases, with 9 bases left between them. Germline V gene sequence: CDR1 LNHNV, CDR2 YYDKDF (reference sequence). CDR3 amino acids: CATSRDQEGSPLHF. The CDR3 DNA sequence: TGTGCCACCAGCAGAGATCAGGAGGGTTCACCCCTCCACTTT.

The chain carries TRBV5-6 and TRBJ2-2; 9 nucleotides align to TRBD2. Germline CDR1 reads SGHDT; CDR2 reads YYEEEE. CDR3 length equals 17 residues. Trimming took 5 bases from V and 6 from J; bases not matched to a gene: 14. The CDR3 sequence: CASRGRLAVNPPGELFF. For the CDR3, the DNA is TGTGCCAGCAGGGGAAGACTAGCGGTGAACCCCCCCGGGGAGCTGTTTTTT.

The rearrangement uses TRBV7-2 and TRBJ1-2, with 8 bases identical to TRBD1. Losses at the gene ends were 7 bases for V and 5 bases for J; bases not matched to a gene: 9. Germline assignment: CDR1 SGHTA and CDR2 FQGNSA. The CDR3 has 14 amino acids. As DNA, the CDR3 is TGTGCCAGCAACCCCGGACAGGGCCCTTATGGCTACACCTTC. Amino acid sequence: CASNPGQGPYGYTF.

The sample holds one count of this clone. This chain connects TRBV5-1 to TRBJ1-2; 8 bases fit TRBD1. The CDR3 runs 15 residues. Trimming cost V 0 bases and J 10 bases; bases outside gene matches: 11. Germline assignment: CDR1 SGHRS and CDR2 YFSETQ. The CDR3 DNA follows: TGCGCCAGCAGCTTGGCCCCTGGGACAGGCCCCTACTACACCTTC. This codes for CASSLAPGTGPYYTF.

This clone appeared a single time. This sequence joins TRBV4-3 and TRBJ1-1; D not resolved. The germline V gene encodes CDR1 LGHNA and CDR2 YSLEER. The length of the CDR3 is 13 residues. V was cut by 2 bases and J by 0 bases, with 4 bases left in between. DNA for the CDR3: TGCGCCAGCAGCCAATCGGTGAACACTGAAGCTTTCTTT. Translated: CASSQSVNTEAFF.

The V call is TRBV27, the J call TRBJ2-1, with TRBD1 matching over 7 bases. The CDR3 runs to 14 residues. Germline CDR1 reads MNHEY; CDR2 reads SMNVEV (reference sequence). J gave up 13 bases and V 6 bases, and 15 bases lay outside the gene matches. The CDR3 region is CASRPDGTVFGQFF. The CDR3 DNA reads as TGTGCCAGCAGGCCAGACGGGACAGTTTTTGGACAGTTCTTC.

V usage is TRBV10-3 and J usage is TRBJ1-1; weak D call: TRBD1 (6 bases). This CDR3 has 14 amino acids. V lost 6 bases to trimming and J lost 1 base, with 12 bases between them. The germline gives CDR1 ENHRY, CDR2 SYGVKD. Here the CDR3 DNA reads TGTGCCATCAGGCCCGGACAGCCGAACACTGAAGCTTTCTTT. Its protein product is CAIRPGQPNTEAFF.

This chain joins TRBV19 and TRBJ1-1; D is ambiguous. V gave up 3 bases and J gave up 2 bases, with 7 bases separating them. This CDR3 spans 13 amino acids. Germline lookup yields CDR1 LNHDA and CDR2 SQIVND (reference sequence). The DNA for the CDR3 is TGTGCCAGTAGTATCCGCGCAAACACTGAAGCTTTCTTT. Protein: CASSIRANTEAFF. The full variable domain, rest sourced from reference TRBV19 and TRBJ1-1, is DGGITQSPKYLFRKEGQNVTLSCEQNLNHDAMYWYRQDPGQGLRLIYYSQIVNDFQKGDIAEGYSVSREKKESFPLTVTSAQKNPTAFYLCASSIRANTEAFFGQGTRLTVV.

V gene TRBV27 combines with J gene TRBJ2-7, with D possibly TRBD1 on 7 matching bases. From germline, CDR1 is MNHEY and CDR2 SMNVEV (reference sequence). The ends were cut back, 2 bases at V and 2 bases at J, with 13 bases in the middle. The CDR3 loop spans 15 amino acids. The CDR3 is CASSLRRDRPYEQYF. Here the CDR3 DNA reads TGTGCCAGCAGTTTAAGGAGGGACAGACCCTACGAGCAGTACTTC.

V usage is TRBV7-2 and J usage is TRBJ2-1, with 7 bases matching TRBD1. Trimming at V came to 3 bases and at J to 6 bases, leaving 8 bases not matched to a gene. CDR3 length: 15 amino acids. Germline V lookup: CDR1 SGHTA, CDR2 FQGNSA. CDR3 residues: CASSFRQGNTNEQFF. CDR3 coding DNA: TGTGCCAGCAGCTTCCGACAGGGAAATACCAATGAGCAGTTCTTC.

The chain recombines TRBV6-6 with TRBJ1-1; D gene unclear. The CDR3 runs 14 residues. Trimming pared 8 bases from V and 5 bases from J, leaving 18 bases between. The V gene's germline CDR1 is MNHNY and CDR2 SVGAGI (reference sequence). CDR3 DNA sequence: TGTGCCAGCTCCCCACTGGGTCGGGGAACTGAAGCTTTCTTT. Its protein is CASSPLGRGTEAFF.

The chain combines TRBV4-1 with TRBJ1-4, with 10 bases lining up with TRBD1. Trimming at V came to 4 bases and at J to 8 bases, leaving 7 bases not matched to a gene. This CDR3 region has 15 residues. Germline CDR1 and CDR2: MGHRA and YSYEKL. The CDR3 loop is CASSLGTGVREKLFF. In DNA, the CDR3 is TGCGCCAGCAGCCTGGGGACAGGGGTTAGGGAAAAACTGTTTTTT.

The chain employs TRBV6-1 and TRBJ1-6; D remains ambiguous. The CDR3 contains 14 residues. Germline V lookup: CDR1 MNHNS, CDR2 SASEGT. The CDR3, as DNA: TGTGCGCTCGAGGAGAGCTCCTATAATTCACCCCTCCACTTT. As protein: CALEESSYNSPLHF.

CDR3 sequence (DNA): TGTGCCAGCTCACCACTTGACAGGGGACCCGTCAATGAGCAGTTCTTC. It translates to CASSPLDRGPVNEQFF. The chain links TRBV18 to TRBJ2-1; 8 bases map to TRBD1. V was clipped by 1 base and J by 6 bases; unmatched bases: 8. Germline V gene sequence: CDR1 KGHSH, CDR2 LQKENI. This CDR3 is 16 amino acids long.

The CDR3, as DNA: TGTGCCAGTATGGACATCGGTAATGAAAAACTGTTTTTT. Protein sequence: CASMDIGNEKLFF. The chain links TRBV19 to TRBJ1-4; tentatively, D is TRBD1 (5 bases). The CDR3 length is 13 residues. V gave up 7 bases and J gave up 4 bases, with 10 bases separating them. The germline gives CDR1 LNHDA, CDR2 SQIVND (reference sequence).